Presented here are 9 T cell receptor beta chains from one specimen sequenced in a study of TIL therapy for anti-PD-1-resistant metastatic lung cancer. The time point: pre-treatment sample, taken before nivolumab and TIL therapy. This was the immunoSEQ v3 assay. Generated by immunoSEQ multiplex PCR, the TCRdb table keeps only in-frame clones and is missing some. The data contain tens of thousands of clones, 70% to 85% of them seen just once; the ten biggest clones take up about 14%. The specimen was blood, collected at baseline. All receptors derive from a man aged 70 or older with non-small cell lung cancer.

The CDR3 is CASSPGTSGRAYEQYF. The CDR3 DNA sequence: TGTGCCAGCAGTCCGGGGACTAGCGGGAGGGCCTACGAGCAGTACTTC. The V call is TRBV27, the J call TRBJ2-7, with 16 bases lining up with TRBD2. Germline loops: CDR1 MNHEY, CDR2 SMNVEV (reference sequence). The CDR3 consists of 16 residues. J gave up 2 bases and V 5 bases, and 3 bases lay outside the gene matches.

This chain joins TRBV6-6 and TRBJ2-7, with D unresolved. Trimming took 2 bases from V and 0 from J, leaving 2 bases between them. Germline CDR1 MNHNY, CDR2 SVGAGI (reference sequence). The length of the CDR3 is 12 residues. This chain's CDR3 is CASSYTSYEQYF. Here the CDR3 DNA reads TGTGCCAGCAGTTACACCTCCTACGAGCAGTACTTC.

Worth noting for this clone: One end of the junction fails to match germline, which may point to a read error. The chain is built from TRBV25-1 and TRBJ1-1; D not resolved. The CDR3 length is 13 residues. CDR1 and CDR2 from the germline V gene are MGHDK and SYGVNS. The CDR3 is CASSGAANAEAFF. The CDR3 region has the DNA TGTGCCAGCAGTGGCGCGGCGAACGCTGAAGCTTTCTTT. The variable domain in full, completed from reference TRBV25-1 and TRBJ1-1, reads EADIYQTPRYLVIGTGKKITLECSQTMGHDKMYWYQQDPGMELHLIHYSYGVNSTEKGDLSSESTVSRIRTEHFPLTLESARPSHTSQYLCASSGAANAEAFFGQGTRLTVV.

V and J are TRBV19 and TRBJ1-4, with D maybe TRBD1 (6 bases). V lost 3 bases and J lost 7, with 12 bases in between. Per the germline V gene, CDR1 is LNHDA and CDR2 is SQIVND (reference sequence). The CDR3 is 14 residues long. CDR3 protein: CASSIEGGREKLFF. In nucleotides, the CDR3 is TGTGCCAGTAGTATCGAAGGGGGACGTGAAAAACTGTTTTTT.

The V and J genes are TRBV27 and TRBJ1-5; 8 positions match TRBD1. V was pared by 6 bases and J by 1 base, with 5 bases of the junction left unmatched. Germline lookup yields CDR1 MNHEY and CDR2 SMNVEV (reference sequence). The CDR3 length is 15 residues. CDR3 in DNA: TGTGCCAGCAGGCAAACAGGGGGAAGCAATCAGCCCCAGCATTTT. It yields the protein CASRQTGGSNQPQHF.

The rearrangement links TRBV7-9 to TRBJ2-3, with 7 nucleotides matching TRBD1. The germline V gene has CDR1 SEHNR and CDR2 FQNEAQ (reference sequence). Unmatched junction bases numbered 7, after V lost 5 bases and J lost 2 bases. This CDR3 is built from 15 residues. The DNA of the CDR3 is TGTGCCAGCAGCCCCCGACAGGGAAACACAGATACGCAGTATTTT. Its translation is CASSPRQGNTDTQYF.

This clone was detected only once. The chain couples TRBV6-1 to TRBJ2-7, with TRBD2 as a possible D gene (6 bases). This CDR3 is built from 14 residues. Trimming removed 6 bases from V and 4 bases from J, with 16 bases in between. Germline assignment: CDR1 MNHNS and CDR2 SASEGT. As DNA, the CDR3 is TGTGCCAGCAGACCAGGACTACAGAATTACGAGCAGTACTTC. This encodes CASRPGLQNYEQYF.

The chain uses TRBV4-1 and TRBJ2-1, with TRBD2 matching over 9 bases. Trimming took 1 base from V and 2 from J; bases not matched to a gene: 6. This CDR3 has 17 amino acids. Germline V gives CDR1 MGHRA, CDR2 YSYEKL. CDR3 in amino acids: CASSQGLTSGAYNEQFF. CDR3 in DNA: TGCGCCAGCAGCCAAGGGTTGACTAGCGGAGCCTACAATGAGCAGTTCTTC.

This clone showed up just once. The CDR3 loop is CASSVTGANVLTF. The CDR3 nucleotides read TGTGCCAGCAGTGTTACTGGGGCCAACGTCCTGACTTTC. The chain has TRBV11-3 and TRBJ2-6; D not resolved. V lost 6 bases and J 2 bases, leaving 5 bases between the germline ends. Germline CDR1 reads SGHNT; CDR2 reads YENEEA. This CDR3 is built from 13 residues.